Following are 4 T cell receptor beta chains from one sample sequenced in a study of CD8 T cells in ankylosing spondylitis (dated by TCRdb to about 2017). What the work shows at the level of the full study, not this receptor alone: A TCR beta motif made up of 7 to 9 highly homologous amino acid variants appeared to be characteristic of blood from ankylosing spondylitis patients.

The library was prepared using 5' RACE. Sequencing took place on an Illumina HiSeq 2500. The raw public reads went through TCRdb reprocessing: fastp at Q25, MiXCR clone calling, in-frame beta chains kept. Every entry covers one CDR3 protein and lists the most common genes and DNA from its rows. In this sample the table shows about 840,000 distinct CDR3 sequences, about 10% of which occur a single time. Around 0.51% of the sample lies in the top ten. No antigen is known for these receptors. The sequenced sample consisted of blood, either unsorted or a sorted T cell fraction (not recorded which). These receptors came from a male donor with ankylosing spondylitis.

J is TRBJ2-3 and V is TRBV5-1; D is perhaps TRBD1 (5 bases). Per the germline V gene, CDR1 is SGHRS and CDR2 is YFSETQ. There are 15 residues in the CDR3. V shed 1 base and J shed 1 base, with 10 bases lying between them. CDR3 coding DNA: TGCGCCAGCAGCTTGTACAGGTTTGGCACAGATACGCAGTATTTT. Its protein product is CASSLYRFGTDTQYF.

This clonotype was found many times. CDR3 sequence (DNA): TGTGCCACCAGTGATCCACCGGGACAGGGTTCCTACAATGAGCAGTTCTTC. Its protein is CATSDPPGQGSYNEQFF. V usage is TRBV24-1 and J usage is TRBJ2-1; TRBD1 matches 9 bases. The length of the CDR3 is 17 residues. Germline lookup yields CDR1 KGHDR and CDR2 SFDVKD. V shed 3 bases, J shed 1 base, and the junction held 6 bases outside the gene matches.

In its sample, this clonotype was seen a few times. The gene calls are TRBV9 and TRBJ2-3; D is unresolved. Between the trimmed V and J ends, which lost 4 bases and 6 bases, there was a span of 12 bases. Germline V CDR1 and CDR2: SGDLS, YYNGEE. The CDR3 runs to 13 residues. CDR3 in DNA: TGTGCCAGCAGCACCGACCCAACGGATACGCAGTATTTT. Translating it yields CASSTDPTDTQYF.

J is TRBJ2-2 and V is TRBV20-1, with TRBD1 matching over 11 bases. V lost 6 bases and J lost 5; bases outside the gene matches: 8. Looked up from germline, CDR1 is DFQATT and CDR2 is SNEGSKA (reference sequence). The CDR3 sequence is 15 residues long. The CDR3 protein is CSAERRDRGTGELFF. The CDR3 DNA is TGCAGTGCCGAGAGGCGGGACAGGGGGACCGGGGAGCTGTTTTTT.